Each of the 23 T cell receptor beta chains below was sequenced from the same sample in a study of shared clonotypes between healthy human individuals (dated by TCRdb to 2018 to 2020). The library relied on the immunoSEQ multiplex PCR assay. TCRdb limited this immuneACCESS table to in-frame rearrangements with V and J called. A share of clones is missing; checked studies link under half to unresolved V genes, and the rest is unexplained. Within this sample are some 2.4 million clones, with over 85% of them counted one time only. The ten largest clonotypes hold about 0.39% of the sample. Sequenced sample: naive CD4+ T cells from PBMCs. The cell subset or site label, read with the paper, signifies: CD45RA+ positively selected. The source is a man aged 18 to 29 in good health. Some clones in this sample may be carry-over from other donors' samples.

The rearrangement uses TRBV30 and TRBJ2-5; TRBD1 is a possible D gene (5 bases). This CDR3 spans 13 amino acids. Germline values: CDR1 GTSNPN, CDR2 SVGIG (reference sequence). Trimming removed 3 bases at V and 4 bases at J, with 12 bases between. The CDR3 loop reads CAWRRGSIETQYF. The DNA of the CDR3 is TGTGCCTGGAGAAGGGGTTCGATAGAGACCCAGTACTTC.

J is TRBJ2-3 and V is TRBV5-1, with TRBD2 matching 9 bases. V lost 4 bases, J lost 3 bases, and 9 bases stayed unmatched. Germline CDR1 is SGHRS and CDR2 is YFSETQ. The CDR3 consists of 16 residues. CDR3: CASSPVGSGRTDTQYF. CDR3 DNA: TGCGCCAGCAGCCCGGTGGGTAGCGGGAGAACAGATACGCAGTATTTT.

This clone occurred once. The identical CDR3 is also encoded by other nucleotide sequences in the sample. This chain joins TRBV6-5 and TRBJ2-3; TRBD2 is a possible D gene (6 bases). This CDR3 region has 16 residues. Germline values: CDR1 MNHEY, CDR2 SVGAGI. V was pared by 4 bases and J by 0 bases, with 14 bases between. Here the CDR3 reads CASSSPRLESTDTQYF. The CDR3 nucleotides are TGTGCCAGCAGTTCCCCCCGACTAGAGAGCACAGATACGCAGTATTTT.

The chain carries TRBV27 and TRBJ1-2, with TRBD1 matching 9 bases. With 2 bases clipped from V and 5 bases from J, the junction kept 6 bases outside the gene matches. The CDR3 is 15 residues long. Germline assignment: CDR1 MNHEY and CDR2 SMNVEV (reference sequence). The DNA of the CDR3 is TGTGCCAGCAGTTTAACTCAAGGGACAGGGTATGGCTACACCTTC. This gives the protein CASSLTQGTGYGYTF.

The chain links TRBV10-1 to TRBJ2-5; 7 bases are shared with TRBD2. This CDR3 is built from 14 residues. With V trimmed by 6 bases and J by 2 bases, 6 bases remained unmatched. Germline V lookup: CDR1 WNHNN, CDR2 SYGVQD (reference sequence). The CDR3: CASSSGRGQETQYF. CDR3 DNA sequence: TGCGCCAGCAGCTCGGGGAGGGGACAAGAGACCCAGTACTTC.

V and J are TRBV6-6 and TRBJ1-1; D is unclear. In germline, CDR1 is MNHNY, CDR2 SVGAGI (reference sequence). The CDR3 runs 13 residues. V lost 5 bases to trimming and J lost 3 bases, with 10 bases between them. In nucleotides, the CDR3 is TGTGCCAGCAGTCCGGTGAGGGACACTGAAGCTTTCTTT. Protein: CASSPVRDTEAFF.

J is TRBJ2-5 and V is TRBV30; D unresolved. This CDR3 spans 15 amino acids. V lost 0 bases, J lost 5 bases, and 16 bases lay in between. CDR1 and CDR2 from the germline V gene are GTSNPN and SVGIG (reference sequence). For the CDR3, the DNA is TGTGCCTGGAGTGTACTCGCACACATCGGCGAGACCCAGTACTTC. Its protein product is CAWSVLAHIGETQYF.

The V call is TRBV28, the J call TRBJ2-6; the D is unclear. Deletions cut 1 base from V and 2 bases from J, with 6 bases between. The CDR3 length is 15 residues. Per germline, CDR1 MDHEN and CDR2 SYDVKM. The CDR3 region is CASSLFGAGANVLTF. DNA for the CDR3: TGTGCCAGCAGTTTATTTGGGGCTGGGGCCAACGTCCTGACTTTC. Using reference TRBV28 and TRBJ2-6 for the parts outside the CDR3, the full variable domain is DVKVTQSSRYLVKRTGEKVFLECVQDMDHENMFWYRQDPGLGLRLIYFSYDVKMKEKGDIPEGYSVSREKKERFSLILESASTNQTSMYLCASSLFGAGANVLTFGAGSRLTVL.

The chain employs TRBV2 and TRBJ2-7; perhaps TRBD1 as D (6 bases). Trimming took 6 bases from V and 5 from J, leaving 14 bases between them. Germline values: CDR1 SNHLY, CDR2 FYNNEI. The CDR3 has 13 amino acids. CDR3 DNA sequence: TGTGCCAGCAGATACAGGGAAGTGCACGAGCAGTACTTC. Its protein product is CASRYREVHEQYF.

The chain has TRBV28 and TRBJ1-3; no definite D call. V gave up 3 bases and J gave up 1 base, with 16 bases separating them. CDR3 length equals 17 residues. In germline, CDR1 is MDHEN, CDR2 SYDVKM. CDR3 DNA: TGTGCCAGCAGTTTTTTGGGCGGAAGTAGATCTGGAAACACCATATATTTT. It codes for CASSFLGGSRSGNTIYF.

V usage is TRBV29-1 and J usage is TRBJ2-1; 14 bases line up with TRBD2. CDR3 length: 13 residues. The V and J ends lost 6 bases and 14 bases, in that order; junction bases with no gene match: 9. The germline CDR1 and CDR2 sequences are SQVTM and ANQGSEA. The DNA of the CDR3 is TGCAGCGTCGCCCGACTAGCGGGAGGGGATAAGTTCTTC. This gives the protein CSVARLAGGDKFF.

The CDR3 loop is CASSPPGSMGTQYF. CDR3 nucleotide sequence: TGTGCCAGCAGCCCCCCGGGATCGATGGGGACCCAGTACTTC. The gene calls are TRBV7-2 and TRBJ2-5; possible D gene TRBD2, 5 bases. The CDR3 has 14 residues. In germline, CDR1 is SGHTA, CDR2 FQGNSA. V gave up 5 bases and J gave up 7 bases, with 17 bases separating them.

This chain connects TRBV28 to TRBJ1-2; 10 nucleotides align to TRBD1. The CDR3 totals 14 residues. Per the germline V gene, CDR1 is MDHEN and CDR2 is SYDVKM. The V and J ends lost 1 base and 7 bases, in that order; junction bases with no gene match: 3. CDR3 in DNA: TGTGCCAGCAGTTTATCGACAGGGGGCCGTGGCTACACCTTC. Amino acids: CASSLSTGGRGYTF.

V and J are TRBV7-9 and TRBJ2-2; no reliable D call. There are 12 residues in the CDR3. In germline, CDR1 is SEHNR, CDR2 FQNEAQ (reference sequence). The V gene lost 1 base and the J gene lost 7 bases, with 4 bases spanning the gap. CDR3 protein: CASSLDLGELFF. The CDR3, as DNA: TGTGCCAGCAGCTTAGACCTCGGGGAGCTGTTTTTT. The full variable domain, in which reference TRBV7-9 and TRBJ2-2 provide the parts outside the CDR3, is DTGVSQNPRHKITKRGQNVTFRCDPISEHNRLYWYRQTLGQGPEFLTYFQNEAQLEKSRLLSDRFSAERPKGSFSTLEIQRTEQGDSAMYLCASSLDLGELFFGEGSRLTVL.

The J gene is TRBJ2-7, the V gene TRBV7-9; D gene ambiguous. The CDR3 runs to 14 residues. Trimming pared 1 base from V and 1 base from J, leaving 8 bases between. The germline V gene encodes CDR1 SEHNR and CDR2 FQNEAQ (reference sequence). CDR3 nucleotide sequence: TGTGCCAGCAGCTTAGGGACCAAGTCCTACGAGCAGTACTTC. Residues: CASSLGTKSYEQYF.

This clone was seen just once. The chain has TRBV6-5 and TRBJ2-7; 10 bases fit TRBD1. V lost 8 bases to trimming and J lost 2 bases; unmatched junction nucleotides: 6. CDR1 is MNHEY and CDR2 is SVGAGI in the germline V gene. The CDR3 spans 14 residues. The CDR3 spells CASGDRGTTYEQYF. CDR3 nucleotides: TGTGCCAGCGGGGACAGGGGAACAACCTACGAGCAGTACTTC.

This chain connects TRBV6-5 to TRBJ2-7, with D uncertain. CDR3 length: 16 amino acids. Germline CDR1 and CDR2: MNHEY and SVGAGI. The ends were cut back, 1 base at V and 4 bases at J, with 17 bases in the middle. CDR3 in DNA: TGTGCCAGCAGTTACTACCCCAACCCGGGCGTATACGAGCAGTACTTC. It yields the protein CASSYYPNPGVYEQYF.

This clone was observed a few times. This chain links TRBV29-1 with TRBJ1-1; the D is unclear. V was shortened by 7 bases and J by 4 bases, with 13 bases between the two germline ends. The germline gives CDR1 SQVTM, CDR2 ANQGSEA. CDR3 length: 12 residues. CDR3 amino acids: CSGGPGGTEAFF. The CDR3 nucleotides read TGCAGCGGTGGACCGGGAGGCACTGAAGCTTTCTTT.

This clone occurred once. The sample has other DNA sequences that encode this CDR3 too. The chain uses TRBV5-1 and TRBJ1-5; no clear D. Germline-derived CDR1 and CDR2 are SGHRS and YFSETQ. V was cut by 0 bases and J by 0 bases, with 7 bases left in between. The CDR3 loop spans 15 amino acids. The CDR3 region is CASSLAGDSNQPQHF. In nucleotides, the CDR3 is TGCGCCAGCAGCTTGGCGGGTGATAGCAATCAGCCCCAGCATTTT.

The chain carries TRBV10-2 and TRBJ2-1; D may be TRBD2 (6 bases). The CDR3 runs to 12 residues. V was cut by 7 bases and J by 11 bases, with 15 bases left in between. Germline V lookup: CDR1 WSHSY, CDR2 SAAADI. DNA for the CDR3: TGCGCCAGCATAGGGGAGGACTATAAGCAGTTCTTC. Translating gives CASIGEDYKQFF.

The rearrangement joins TRBV4-1 to TRBJ2-7, with D possibly being TRBD2 (7 bases). In germline, CDR1 is MGHRA, CDR2 YSYEKL. The CDR3 consists of 15 residues. V was trimmed by 4 bases and J by 2 bases, leaving 15 bases between them. CDR3 protein: CASSPSGGRTYEQYF. The CDR3 DNA follows: TGCGCCAGCAGCCCCTCCGGGGGGCGAACCTACGAGCAGTACTTC.

V and J are TRBV5-1 and TRBJ1-4, with no clear D. The CDR3 sequence is 14 residues long. Trimming pared 2 bases from V and 3 bases from J, leaving 8 bases between. Germline assignment: CDR1 SGHRS and CDR2 YFSETQ. CDR3 nucleotide sequence: TGCGCCAGCAGCTTCGCTGGGTCTAATGAAAAACTGTTTTTT. As protein: CASSFAGSNEKLFF.

As regards this clone: Other DNA sequences within the sample encode an identical CDR3. V usage is TRBV6-5 and J usage is TRBJ1-2; a possible D gene is TRBD1 (6 bases). Trimming removed 4 bases from V and 3 bases from J, with 9 bases in between. CDR1 and CDR2 from the germline V gene are MNHEY and SVGAGI. CDR3 size: 13 residues. The CDR3 loop reads CASSSQGYYGYTF. The CDR3 DNA is TGTGCCAGCAGTTCACAGGGCTACTATGGCTACACCTTC.